A selection of T cell receptor beta chains follows, all from one sample in a study of shared clonotypes between healthy human individuals. Clones were read by immunoSEQ multiplex PCR, and TCRdb kept only the in-frame ones, dropping some. The table records some 2,100,000 clones, around 95% of them present only once. Sequenced: naive CD4+ T cells sorted from blood. The receptors were gathered from a man aged 18 to 30 in good health. CDR3s include the opening cysteine and the closing phenylalanine or tryptophan. D genes are given only for firm matches. Only part of the rows carry a size: once, few, many, or a class if the clone is expanded.

J	D	size	V	CDR3	DNA
TRBJ1-1	NA	NA	TRBV28	CASIPPKTFKAFF	TGTGCCAGCATCCCTCCGAAAACCTTCAAAGCTTTCTTT
TRBJ2-5	NA	NA	TRBV5-6	CASNKGGYLETQYF	TGTGCCAGCAACAAAGGGGGGTACCTAGAGACCCAGTACTTC
TRBJ2-7	NA	NA	TRBV11-2	CASRSLRDQPYEQYF	TGTGCCAGCAGATCCCTCCGGGACCAACCCTACGAGCAGTACTTC
TRBJ1-6	NA	once	TRBV7-2	CASSSSPVRLSYNSPLHF	TGTGCCAGCAGCTCAAGTCCGGTGAGACTCTCCTATAATTCACCCCTCCACTTT
TRBJ2-2	NA	NA	TRBV28	CASSLGAAPNTGELFF	TGTGCCAGCAGTTTGGGGGCAGCCCCGAACACCGGGGAGCTGTTTTTT
TRBJ2-2	TRBD1	NA	TRBV7-3	CASSPLGQGNTGELFF	TGTGCCAGCAGCCCTCTCGGACAGGGGAACACCGGGGAGCTGTTTTTT
TRBJ2-2	NA	NA	TRBV4-3	CASSHPKSNYSTGELFF	TGCGCCAGCAGCCACCCAAAGTCTAACTACTCTACCGGGGAGCTGTTTTTT
TRBJ2-7	TRBD1	NA	TRBV5-1	CASSAGQGEMYEQYF	TGCGCCAGCAGCGCGGGACAGGGGGAGATGTACGAGCAGTACTTC
TRBJ1-6	TRBD1	NA	TRBV10-3	CATSGQGGYNSPLHF	TGTGCCACATCGGGACAGGGGGGTTATAATTCACCCCTCCACTTT
TRBJ1-3	TRBD1	once	TRBV2	CASSGDRGSGNTIYF	TGTGCCAGCAGTGGGGACAGGGGGTCTGGAAACACCATATATTTT
TRBJ1-4	NA	NA	TRBV6-1	CASSEIGGAWTNEKLFF	TGTGCCAGCAGTGAAATTGGGGGGGCGTGGACTAATGAAAAACTGTTTTTT
TRBJ1-1	NA	once	TRBV29-1	CSAARGTEAFF	TGCAGCGCAGCTCGTGGCACTGAAGCTTTCTTT
TRBJ1-2	NA	NA	TRBV7-8	CASSPWGGEVSNYGYTF	TGTGCCAGCAGCCCCTGGGGGGGGGAAGTTTCTAACTATGGCTACACCTTC
TRBJ1-3	NA	NA	TRBV7-9	CASSRNDRRGNTIYF	TGTGCCAGCAGCAGGAACGACCGCCGTGGGAACACCATATATTTT
TRBJ1-2	NA	NA	TRBV25-1	CASSLVGSSVGYTF	TGTGCCAGCAGTTTAGTGGGGAGTTCGGTTGGCTACACCTTC
TRBJ1-6	TRBD1	NA	TRBV4-3	CASSLNRGSYNSPLHF	TGCGCCAGCAGCCTGAACAGGGGTTCCTATAATTCACCCCTCCACTTT
TRBJ1-2	TRBD1	NA	TRBV6-5	CASRDRTGGYGYTF	TGTGCCAGCAGGGATAGGACAGGGGGCTATGGCTACACCTTC
TRBJ1-1	NA	NA	TRBV9	CASSSANTEAFF	TGTGCCAGCAGCTCAGCGAACACTGAAGCTTTCTTT
TRBJ2-7	NA	NA	TRBV18	CASSPIGGFGYEQYF	TGTGCCAGCTCACCAATTGGAGGGTTCGGCTACGAGCAGTACTTC
TRBJ1-5	NA	NA	TRBV19	CASSRQFSNQPQHF	TGTGCCAGTAGTCGACAGTTTAGCAATCAGCCCCAGCATTTT
TRBJ2-1	NA	NA	TRBV21-1	CASRKPGQLYNEQFF	TGTGCCAGCAGAAAACCGGGACAGTTATACAATGAGCAGTTCTTC
TRBJ1-6	NA	NA	TRBV6-5	CASGGASYNSPLHF	TGTGCCAGCGGGGGAGCCTCCTATAATTCACCCCTCCACTTT
TRBJ2-3	TRBD2	NA	TRBV25-1	CASSSPALGGRADTQYF	TGTGCCAGCTCATCCCCGGCGTTGGGCGGGAGGGCAGATACGCAGTATTTT
TRBJ2-7	NA	NA	TRBV7-9	CASSPHGLPDEQYF	TGTGCCAGCAGCCCGCATGGACTCCCTGACGAGCAGTACTTC
TRBJ2-5	NA	NA	TRBV1	CTSSQDPWGSGGEETQYF	TGCACCAGCAGCCAAGACCCCTGGGGTAGCGGGGGGGAAGAGACCCAGTACTTC
TRBJ2-7	TRBD1	NA	TRBV30	CAWRKGAGEQYF	TGTGCCTGGAGGAAGGGGGCGGGCGAGCAGTACTTC